Listed below are T cell receptor beta chains from one sample, sequenced in a study of blood T cell repertoires in COVID-19. Sequencing was performed with immunoSEQ multiplex PCR; in TCRdb, only in-frame clones are kept and a portion is missing. The profile shows about 240,000 clones, approximately 78% of them singletons. Sample: peripheral blood. The receptors were gathered from a woman aged 18 to 35 with acute or convalescent COVID-19. Each CDR3 is given with its conserved first and last residue. D genes are given only for firm matches. Only part of the rows carry a size: once, few, many, or a class if the clone is expanded.

V	size	D	J	DNA	CDR3
TRBV11-3	NA	NA	TRBJ1-4	TGTGCCAGCAGCTTGACGGGAGATAATGAAAAACTGTTTTTT	CASSLTGDNEKLFF
TRBV5-1	NA	TRBD1	TRBJ1-1	TGCGCCAGCAGCGGGACAGCGAACACTGAAGCTTTCTTT	CASSGTANTEAFF
TRBV11-2	NA	NA	TRBJ1-5	TGTGCCAGCAGCCGACAGAATAATCAGCCCCAGCATTTT	CASSRQNNQPQHF
TRBV3-1/TRBV3-2	NA	NA	TRBJ1-5	TGTGCCAGCAGCTTACAGGGTGATCAGCCCCAGCATTTT	CASSLQGDQPQHF
TRBV7-3	NA	TRBD2	TRBJ2-7	TGTGCCAGCAGCTTAAAAGCGGGAGGTCCCTCCTACGAGCAGTACTTC	CASSLKAGGPSYEQYF
TRBV7-2	NA	TRBD1	TRBJ1-1	TGTGCCAGCAGCCTACAGGGGGCGGAGGAGGCTTTCTTT	CASSLQGAEEAFF
TRBV18	NA	TRBD2	TRBJ2-3	TGTGCCAGCTCACTACGGACTAGCGGGCGAGATACGCAGTATTTT	CASSLRTSGRDTQYF
TRBV30	few	TRBD2	TRBJ2-1	TGTGCCTGGACCAAGGGGACTAGCGGGCCCAACAATGAGCAGTTCTTC	CAWTKGTSGPNNEQFF
TRBV5-3	many	NA	TRBJ2-4	TGTGCCAGAAGCTCATCTCGGGAAGCCAAAAACATTCAGTACTTC	CARSSSREAKNIQYF
TRBV7-9	NA	NA	TRBJ2-7	TGTGCCGGCAGCTCCCCAGGGGTCTCCTACGAGCAGTACTTC	CAGSSPGVSYEQYF
TRBV11-2	once	TRBD2	TRBJ2-1	TGTGCCAGCAGCTTAGATCTCAGGCTAGCGGGAGAGACGAATGAGCAGTTCTTC	CASSLDLRLAGETNEQFF
TRBV6-6	NA	TRBD1	TRBJ1-2	TGTGCCAGCAGTTACCCCGGACAGGGGGCCGTTGGCTACACCTTC	CASSYPGQGAVGYTF
TRBV14	NA	TRBD1	TRBJ2-6	TGTGCCAGCAGCCAAGATCCTATACCGGGACAGGGAGAAGATGGGGCCAACGTCCTGACTTTC	CASSQDPIPGQGEDGANVLTF
TRBV29-1	NA	NA	TRBJ2-3	TGCAGCGTTTTCCAAAGTGGGAGCAGCACAGATACGCAGTATTTT	CSVFQSGSSTDTQYF
TRBV19	NA	TRBD2	TRBJ2-3	TGTGCCACCGGGACTAGCAGCATCCGAGAGCTAGATACGCAGTATTTT	CATGTSSIRELDTQYF
TRBV19	NA	NA	TRBJ2-7	TGTGCCAGTAGGGAGGGGCGCGGCTCCTACGAGCAGTACTTC	CASREGRGSYEQYF
TRBV11-2	once	TRBD2	TRBJ2-1	TGTGCCAGCAGCTCCCCCAGCGGGAGTTACAATGAGCAGTTCTTC	CASSSPSGSYNEQFF
TRBV6-1	once	TRBD1	TRBJ2-7	TGTGCCAGCAGTGAGGGAACAGGGGTTGGCTACGAGCAGTACTTC	CASSEGTGVGYEQYF
TRBV28	NA	TRBD2	TRBJ2-3	TGTGCCAGCCAACTACTAGCGCTTCTGGGTACAGATACGCAGTATTTT	CASQLLALLGTDTQYF
TRBV15	NA	TRBD2	TRBJ2-2	TGTGCCACCAGCATCTCAGGACTAGCGGGATCAAACACCGGGGAGCTGTTTTTT	CATSISGLAGSNTGELFF
TRBV18	NA	NA	TRBJ2-1	TGTGCCAGCTCTTCTCTCGAAAAGAGCTCCTACAATGAGCAGTTCTTC	CASSSLEKSSYNEQFF
TRBV2	NA	TRBD1	TRBJ1-5	TGTGCCAGCAGTTTGGGACAGGGGGATCAGCCCCAGCATTTT	CASSLGQGDQPQHF
TRBV4-1	NA	NA	TRBJ1-3	TGCGCCAGCAGTGGAGAGAGGGACATAACTGGAAACACCATATATTTT	CASSGERDITGNTIYF
TRBV14	NA	NA	TRBJ1-6	TGTGCCAGCAGTCGGGGGGGTAATTCACCCCTCCACTTT	CASSRGGNSPLHF
TRBV6-2/TRBV6-3	NA	NA	TRBJ1-5	TGTGCCAGCAGTTACGTTGACAGGCGGCAGCCCCAGCATTTT	CASSYVDRRQPQHF
TRBV6-5	NA	NA	TRBJ2-3	TGTGCCAGTGCCAGCGGGACAACAGATACGCAGTATTTT	CASASGTTDTQYF
TRBV6-5	once	NA	TRBJ1-2	TGTGCCAGCAGTTACTCTGCAGGGGACGATGGCTACACCTTC	CASSYSAGDDGYTF
TRBV4-2	NA	NA	TRBJ2-6	TGTGCCAGCAGCCAAGATTTGTTCAGGGGATCTGGGGCCAACGTCCTGACTTTC	CASSQDLFRGSGANVLTF
TRBV11-3	NA	TRBD1	TRBJ2-2	TGTGCCAGCAGCCCACGGACAGGGGATACCGGGGAGCTGTTTTTT	CASSPRTGDTGELFF
TRBV19	once	TRBD1	TRBJ2-7	TGTGCCAGTACCGGGACAGGGGCTGCCGAGCAGTACTTC	CASTGTGAAEQYF
TRBV19	NA	TRBD1	TRBJ1-2	TGTGCCAGTAGACGCCAGGGGGCAGGGGCTAACTATGGCTACACCTTC	CASRRQGAGANYGYTF
TRBV24-1	once	NA	TRBJ1-1	TGTGCCACCAGTGCTTCGGACAGTGAAGCTTTCTTT	CATSASDSEAFF
TRBV5-4	NA	NA	TRBJ2-3	TGTGCCAGCAGCTTATACACAGATACGCAGTATTTT	CASSLYTDTQYF
TRBV4-2	NA	NA	TRBJ2-3	TGTGCCAGCAGCCAAGATATCGTCGATACGCAGTATTTT	CASSQDIVDTQYF
TRBV30	NA	TRBD1	TRBJ1-2	TGTGCCTCCGACAGGGGGATTGGCTACACCTTC	CASDRGIGYTF
TRBV7-6	NA	NA	TRBJ2-2	TGTGCCAGCAGAAAAGACGGGATAGACACCGGGGAGCTGTTTTTT	CASRKDGIDTGELFF
TRBV27	once	TRBD1	TRBJ2-7	TGTGCCAGCAGTCCGGACAGGGGGCGCAGTAACGAGCAGTACTTC	CASSPDRGRSNEQYF
TRBV12-3/TRBV12-4	NA	NA	TRBJ1-2	TGTGCCAGCAGCCCCGGGTCGCGCTATGGCTACACCTTC	CASSPGSRYGYTF
TRBV6-1	NA	TRBD1	TRBJ2-1	TGTGCCAGCAGTGACCCTGGACAGGGGGCGCACAATGAGCAGTTCTTC	CASSDPGQGAHNEQFF
TRBV6-5	NA	TRBD1	TRBJ2-7	TGTGCCAGCGCCGGGACAGGGGGTCCCGAGCAGTACTTC	CASAGTGGPEQYF
TRBV7-9	NA	TRBD1	TRBJ1-2	TGTGCCAGCAGCTTTCAGGGGGGAGCCTATGGCTACACCTTC	CASSFQGGAYGYTF
TRBV6-5	NA	NA	TRBJ2-7	TGTGCCAGCAGTTATTTACAGGGATGGGCCTACGAGCAGTACTTC	CASSYLQGWAYEQYF
TRBV9	NA	TRBD2	TRBJ2-7	TGTGCCAGCAGCGTAGGAGGTAGCGGGACACCCTACGAGCAGTACTTC	CASSVGGSGTPYEQYF
TRBV2	NA	NA	TRBJ1-3	TGTGCCAGCAGTCTACAGGGTCCCTCAAATGGAAACACCATATATTTT	CASSLQGPSNGNTIYF
TRBV10-3	NA	TRBD2	TRBJ2-5	TGTGCCATCAGTGACCTAGCGGAGTACCAAGAGACCCAGTACTTC	CAISDLAEYQETQYF
TRBV15	once	NA	TRBJ2-2	TGTGCCACCAGCAGAGGACAGTACACCGGGGAGCTGTTTTTT	CATSRGQYTGELFF
TRBV6-5	once	NA	TRBJ1-1	TGTGCCACAGGGGAGAACACTGAAGCTTTCTTT	CATGENTEAFF
TRBV14	NA	NA	TRBJ2-3	TGTGCCAGCAGCCAAGGAGGCGGCATGGATATCACAGATACGCAGTATTTT	CASSQGGGMDITDTQYF
TRBV7-9	NA	NA	TRBJ2-7	TGTGCCAGCAGCACCTCGGGCAGGGCGGTCTGGGAGCAGTACTTC	CASSTSGRAVWEQYF
TRBV6-1	NA	NA	TRBJ2-7	TGTGCCAGCAGTGAAGCCCCAGGGGTCGAGCAGTACTTC	CASSEAPGVEQYF
TRBV18	NA	NA	TRBJ1-1	TGTGCCAGCTCACCGACGACAGGACTGAACACTGAAGCTTTCTTT	CASSPTTGLNTEAFF
TRBV5-1	once	TRBD2	TRBJ2-3	TGCGCCAGCAGCTTGTCACCGGGAGTGGGAGGGGATACGCAGTATTTT	CASSLSPGVGGDTQYF
TRBV6-5	once	TRBD2	TRBJ2-5	TGTGCCAGCAGTTACGGAATCCGGGAGGCCCAAGAGACCCAGTACTTC	CASSYGIREAQETQYF
TRBV4-3	NA	TRBD2	TRBJ2-3	TGCGCCAGCAGCCAAGATCCCCCCGGACTAGCCGAGGGGGATACGCAGTATTTT	CASSQDPPGLAEGDTQYF
TRBV6-5	NA	TRBD2	TRBJ2-5	TGTGCCAGCAGAAGAGCGGGAGAAGAGACCCAGTACTTC	CASRRAGEETQYF